This T cell receptor beta chain was sequenced for a study of T cell clones after liver transplantation (dated by TCRdb to 2018 to 2020). Concerning the study at large: ITN030ST, the source of the samples, was a randomized trial that attempted immunosuppression withdrawal within 2 years of liver transplantation. Blood samples were collected pre-transplant, pre-randomization before withdrawal, and post-randomization after either complete withdrawal or failed withdrawal. The study cohort included 8 liver transplant recipients, of whom 3 were classified as tolerant and 5 as non-tolerant. The subjects received no induction therapy and were kept on standard immunosuppression until randomization at 12-24 months post-transplant. Third party-reactive TCRbeta sequences from pre-transplant MLRs were also identified as an antigen-independent comparator for donor-reactive sequences. To count as tolerant, a recipient had to stay completely off immunosuppression for at least one year without liver enzymes climbing beyond twice the upper limit of normal. Of the eight recipients, a few were HCV-positive, while the remaining recipients had been transplanted for non-autoimmune, non-viral indications. After a pre-transplant mixed lymphocyte reaction, TCRbeta sequencing was used to pinpoint donor-reactive T cell clones, which were subsequently tracked in post-transplant blood. Study-wide findings and limitations: A greater decline was seen for donor-reactive sequences than for third party-reactive sequences, suggesting partial antigen-specific deletion unrelated to withdrawal success. Because no allograft tissue specimens were available, donor-reactive T cells may have migrated into the graft instead of being deleted. Circulating donor-reactive CD4 TCRbeta sequences fell significantly post-transplant in 5 of 8 subjects, irrespective of tolerance or HCV status. Once repertoire turnover was taken into account, donor-reactive detection showed a significant reduction for CD4 in 7 of 8 subjects and for CD8 in 8 of 8. In two subjects, low numbers of available donor cells limited the measurable donor-reactive repertoire. The conclusions were preliminary, being limited by small, heterogeneous patient numbers and by non-standardized post-transplant time points.

Unstimulated PBMCs, after thawing, were stained for CD3, CD4 and CD8 and then FACS-sorted into CD3+CD4+ and CD3+CD8+ populations. All 8 studied subjects were randomized to immunosuppression withdrawal. The Qiagen DNeasy Blood and Tissue Kit was used for isolation of genomic DNA. Frozen genomic DNA underwent high-throughput TCRbeta CDR3 sequencing by immunoSEQ, including PCR amplification, mapping, bias correction and internal controls. Per the original workflow: Only productive rearrangements were retained, with each unique TCRbeta sequence defined by its CDR3 nucleotide sequence together with its V and J gene. For a sequence to be called donor-reactive, it needed a frequency of at least 0.01% and at least 5-fold expansion in CFSE-low cells compared with unstimulated pre-transplant cells. Per-subject minimum frequency thresholds, based on the lowest-template unstimulated sample, ensured at least 90% detection power. Jensen-Shannon divergence between the top 1000 TCRbeta sequences post-transplant and pre-transplant was used to measure repertoire turnover. Changes in detection of donor-reactive sequences were tested with two-sided Fisher's exact tests. In TCRdb, the immuneACCESS table is reduced to in-frame sequences with V and J assigned. These tables do not hold every clone; where another copy was compared, an unresolved V gene accounts for under half, and the others remain unexplained. Clonal size and the V and J genes are those of that table, whereas D and trimming came from the DNA. Within this sample are approximately 70,000 clones, with around four fifths of them counted one time only. The top ten hold 2.1% of the sample.

Note on this clone: The target of this receptor is not known. No clone much larger than this one lies a single base away; base qualities are absent.

According to the germline V gene, CDR1 reads MNHEY and CDR2 reads SVGAGI. The junction carries 10 bases between V and J, which are trimmed by 6 bases and 7 bases respectively. The CDR3 covers 13 residues, taking in both the cysteine and the phenylalanine. Just the 39-base CDR3 DNA is kept, in frame starting at base 1. The chain was built from TRBV6-5 and TRBJ1-6; the D gene cannot be resolved reliably. The sequence was collected from a human patient who received a liver transplant. Because of the transplant, the T cells may be the graft donor's rather than the patient's own. The starting material was CD4+ T cells from blood, obtained 48 months after liver transplant. Read as DNA, the sequence is TGTGCCAGCAGGGGAAGTATAAATTCACCCCTCCACTTT. It specifies CASRGSINSPLHF.